The text below deals with one T cell receptor beta chain. The germline gives CDR1 SGHTA, CDR2 FQGNSA. V shed 7 bases and J shed 2 bases, with 18 bases lying between them. The CDR3 has 16 amino acids. Per the original methods: Amplification from reference gene primers served as the basis for estimated nucleated cell counts. Libraries were prepared by immunoSEQ multiplex PCR; TCRdb keeps only in-frame clonotypes and omits some of them. V, J and clone size derive from that table, while D and trimming were established from the DNA sequence. The data contain about 76,000 clones, roughly 84% of them seen just once; the ten biggest clones take up 40% to 45%. These data originate in a study of blood T cell repertoires in COVID-19. Study-level information: Samples came from the United States, Italy and Spain, spanning acute and convalescent COVID-19. PBMCs, B-cell-depleted T cells, or T cells were the source of the cDNA or gDNA that made up the material.

The sequence came from a man of 80 years or more with acute or convalescent COVID-19. The sample taken for sequencing was peripheral blood. This chain connects TRBV7-2 to TRBJ2-4, with D possibly matching TRBD1 (6 bases). CDR3 sequence: CASTQGYTGSKNIQYF. DNA of the CDR3: TGTGCCAGCACCCAGGGGTACACGGGGTCCAAAAACATTCAGTACTTC.